This passage covers 10 T cell receptor beta chains from one sample sequenced in a study of T cells in narcolepsy. This table comes from immunoSEQ multiplex PCR, and its TCRdb copy is limited to in-frame clones, with some not included. The sample shows around 18,000 clones, just under 75% of them seen only once. The sample comprised CD45RA- memory CD8+ T cells from PBMCs. The source of these receptors is a human donor with narcolepsy.

The V and J genes are TRBV2 and TRBJ2-7; perhaps TRBD1 as D (6 bases). The V and J ends lost 10 bases and 0 bases respectively, with 13 bases between them. CDR1 and CDR2 from the germline V gene are SNHLY and FYNNEI. The CDR3 has 13 amino acids. The CDR3 DNA is TGTGCCATCCACCGGGACAACTCCTACGAGCAGTACTTC. It specifies CAIHRDNSYEQYF.

The rearrangement uses TRBV5-6 and TRBJ1-1, with 9 bases that match TRBD1. Germline trimming cut 4 bases from V and 3 bases from J; bases unmatched to any gene: 7. In germline, CDR1 is SGHDT, CDR2 YYEEEE. CDR3 length equals 15 residues. The CDR3 DNA follows: TGTGCCAGCAGCCCCAGACAGGGGGGGCACACTGAAGCTTTCTTT. This encodes CASSPRQGGHTEAFF.

This clone was observed a handful of times. The chain joins TRBV19 to TRBJ1-1; D unclear. The CDR3 runs 15 residues. Germline CDR1 and CDR2: LNHDA and SQIVND (reference sequence). V lost 5 bases, J lost 7 bases, and 20 bases lay in between. The CDR3, as DNA: TGTGCCAGTAGTCAAATAATAGCAGGTCCCATTGAAGCTTTCTTT. It is translated as CASSQIIAGPIEAFF.

The genes are TRBV11-2 and TRBJ2-1; no clear D gene. The CDR3 is made up of 14 amino acids. Germline V gene sequence: CDR1 SGHAT, CDR2 FQNNGV. Deletions cut 5 bases from V and 5 bases from J, with 13 bases between. This CDR3 reads CASSVGSWDNEQFF. In nucleotides, the CDR3 is TGTGCCAGCAGCGTAGGGTCCTGGGACAATGAGCAGTTCTTC.

The V and J genes are TRBV29-1 and TRBJ1-2; no firm D call. This CDR3 comprises 11 residues. Germline values: CDR1 SQVTM, CDR2 ANQGSEA. Between the trimmed V and J ends, which lost 4 bases and 6 bases, there was a span of 9 bases. CDR3 protein: CSVGEGDGYTF. In DNA form, the CDR3 reads TGCAGCGTTGGGGAGGGAGATGGCTACACCTTC.

This clone was observed once. The chain is built from TRBV5-1 and TRBJ1-4; D remains ambiguous. CDR1 and CDR2 (germline): SGHRS, YFSETQ. V shed 4 bases and J shed 4 bases, with 14 bases lying between them. The CDR3 spans 15 residues. The chain's CDR3 is CASSPRQAGNEKLFF. The CDR3 DNA reads as TGCGCCAGCAGCCCGCGTCAGGCCGGTAATGAAAAACTGTTTTTT.

The chain joins TRBV5-1 to TRBJ2-7; 9 bases fit TRBD2. Germline CDR1 and CDR2: SGHRS and YFSETQ. V shed 0 bases, J shed 1 base, and the junction held 2 bases outside the gene matches. The CDR3 loop spans 15 amino acids. The CDR3 region is CASSLGAGGSYEQYF. CDR3 in DNA: TGCGCCAGCAGCTTGGGGGCGGGAGGGTCCTACGAGCAGTACTTC.

This sequence joins TRBV11-2 and TRBJ2-5; D is tentatively TRBD1 or TRBD2 (6 bases each). Germline lookup yields CDR1 SGHAT and CDR2 FQNNGV. This CDR3 comprises 13 residues. V was cut by 7 bases and J by 5 bases, with 14 bases left in between. This chain's CDR3 is CASTQRGQETQYF. CDR3 DNA sequence: TGTGCCAGCACCCAACGGGGGCAGGAGACCCAGTACTTC.

This clone was seen more than once but under ten times. The chain links TRBV6-4 to TRBJ2-2, with D maybe TRBD2 (6 bases). This CDR3 spans 14 amino acids. CDR1 is MRHNA and CDR2 is SNTAGT in the germline V gene. V lost 2 bases and J 5 bases, leaving 9 bases between the germline ends. The CDR3 region has the DNA TGTGCCAGCAGTGACGGGACTTCTACCGGGGAGCTGTTTTTT. This codes for CASSDGTSTGELFF.

In this sample, this clone turned up a few times. This chain uses TRBV10-1 with TRBJ2-7; no reliable D call. CDR1 is WNHNN, CDR2 SYGVQD, per germline (reference sequence). Trimming left V 2 bases short and J 7 bases short, with 6 bases between. The CDR3 has 11 residues. The CDR3 DNA sequence: TGCGCCAGCAGTGAGGGGGAAGAGCAGTACTTC. Amino acid sequence: CASSEGEEQYF.